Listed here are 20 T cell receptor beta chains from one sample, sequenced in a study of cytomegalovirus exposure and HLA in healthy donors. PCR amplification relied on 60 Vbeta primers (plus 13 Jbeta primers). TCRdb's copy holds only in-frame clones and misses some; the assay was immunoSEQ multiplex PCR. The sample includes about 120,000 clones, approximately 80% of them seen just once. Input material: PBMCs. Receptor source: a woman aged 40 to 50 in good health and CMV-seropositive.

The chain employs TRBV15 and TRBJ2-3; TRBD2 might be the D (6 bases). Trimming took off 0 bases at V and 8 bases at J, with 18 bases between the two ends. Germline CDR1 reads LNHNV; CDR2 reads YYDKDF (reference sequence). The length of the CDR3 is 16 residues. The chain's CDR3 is CATSRDLGTSGRTQYF. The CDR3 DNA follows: TGTGCCACCAGCAGAGATTTGGGGACTTCGGGCCGTACGCAGTATTTT.

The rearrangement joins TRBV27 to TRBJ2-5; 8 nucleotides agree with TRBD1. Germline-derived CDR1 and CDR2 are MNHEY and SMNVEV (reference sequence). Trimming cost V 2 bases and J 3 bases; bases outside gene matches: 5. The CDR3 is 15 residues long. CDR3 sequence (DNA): TGTGCCAGCAGTTTAAGGTGGACAGGGAAAGAGACCCAGTACTTC. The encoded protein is CASSLRWTGKETQYF.

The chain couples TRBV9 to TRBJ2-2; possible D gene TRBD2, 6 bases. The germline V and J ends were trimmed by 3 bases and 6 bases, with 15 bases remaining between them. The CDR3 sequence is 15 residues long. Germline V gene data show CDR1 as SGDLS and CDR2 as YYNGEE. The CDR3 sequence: CASSGRGLPSGELFF. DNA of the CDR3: TGTGCCAGCAGCGGGAGGGGACTGCCGTCCGGGGAGCTGTTTTTT.

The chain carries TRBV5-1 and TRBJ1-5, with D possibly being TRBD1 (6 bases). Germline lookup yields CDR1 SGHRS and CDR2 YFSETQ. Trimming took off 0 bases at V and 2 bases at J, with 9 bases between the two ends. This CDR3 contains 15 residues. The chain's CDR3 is CASSLGPGGNQPQHF. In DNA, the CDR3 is TGCGCCAGCAGCTTGGGGCCAGGGGGCAATCAGCCCCAGCATTTT.

The CDR3 protein is CANPRRRSTPGGKLFF. The CDR3 DNA is TGCGCCAACCCGAGGAGGAGGTCTACCCCGGGAGGGAAACTGTTTTTT. The genes are TRBV5-1 and TRBJ1-4; D is unclear. The CDR3 loop spans 16 amino acids. CDR1 and CDR2 from the germline V gene are SGHRS and YFSETQ. Trimming removed 9 bases from V and 11 bases from J, with 29 bases in between.

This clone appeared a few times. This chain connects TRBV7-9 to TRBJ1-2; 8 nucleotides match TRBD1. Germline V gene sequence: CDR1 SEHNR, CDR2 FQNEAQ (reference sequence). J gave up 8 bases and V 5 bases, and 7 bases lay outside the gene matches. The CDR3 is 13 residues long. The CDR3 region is CASSKDRGWGYTF. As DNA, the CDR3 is TGTGCCAGCAGCAAAGACAGGGGATGGGGCTACACCTTC.

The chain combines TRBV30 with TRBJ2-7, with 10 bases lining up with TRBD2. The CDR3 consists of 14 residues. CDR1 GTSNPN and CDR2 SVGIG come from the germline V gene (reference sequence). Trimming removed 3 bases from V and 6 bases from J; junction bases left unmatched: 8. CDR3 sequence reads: CAWREAGGPREQYF. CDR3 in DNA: TGTGCCTGGAGAGAAGCGGGAGGGCCCCGCGAGCAGTACTTC.

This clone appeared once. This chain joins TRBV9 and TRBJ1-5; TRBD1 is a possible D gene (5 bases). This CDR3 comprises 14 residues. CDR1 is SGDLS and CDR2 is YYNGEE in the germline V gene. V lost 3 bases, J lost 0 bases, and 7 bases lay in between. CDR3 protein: CASSGGGSNQPQHF. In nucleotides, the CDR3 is TGTGCCAGCAGCGGGGGGGGTAGCAATCAGCCCCAGCATTTT.

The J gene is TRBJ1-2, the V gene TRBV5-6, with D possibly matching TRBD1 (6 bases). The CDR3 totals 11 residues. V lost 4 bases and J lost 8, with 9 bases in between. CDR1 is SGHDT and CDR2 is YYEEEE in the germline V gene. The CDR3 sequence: CASSTGQGYTF. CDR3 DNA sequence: TGTGCCAGCAGCACCGGACAGGGCTACACCTTC.

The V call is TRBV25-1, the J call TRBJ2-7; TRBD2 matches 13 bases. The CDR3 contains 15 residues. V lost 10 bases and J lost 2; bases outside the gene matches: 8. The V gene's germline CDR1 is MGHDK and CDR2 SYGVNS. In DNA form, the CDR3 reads TGTGCCACCAAGGTGGGGACTAGCGGGACCTACGAGCAGTACTTC. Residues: CATKVGTSGTYEQYF.

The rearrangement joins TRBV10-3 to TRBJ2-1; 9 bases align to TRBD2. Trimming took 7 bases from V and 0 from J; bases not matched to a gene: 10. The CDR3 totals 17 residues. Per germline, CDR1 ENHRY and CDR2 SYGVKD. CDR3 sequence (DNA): TGTGCCATCAAGGGTAGCGGGGGCCTCTACTCCTACAATGAGCAGTTCTTC. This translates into CAIKGSGGLYSYNEQFF.

The CDR3: CASSSPPGSGPYEQYF. CDR3 DNA: TGTGCCAGCAGTTCCCCGCCAGGGTCAGGTCCCTACGAGCAGTACTTC. J is TRBJ2-7 and V is TRBV28, with D tentatively TRBD1 (5 bases). Germline values: CDR1 MDHEN, CDR2 SYDVKM. This CDR3 is built from 16 residues. V lost 4 bases and J lost 2, with 18 bases in between.

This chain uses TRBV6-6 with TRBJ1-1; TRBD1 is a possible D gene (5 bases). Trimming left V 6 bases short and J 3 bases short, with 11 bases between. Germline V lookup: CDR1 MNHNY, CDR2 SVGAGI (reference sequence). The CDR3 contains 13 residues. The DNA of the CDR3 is TGTGCCAGCAGACGGGGGAGCGACACTGAAGCTTTCTTT. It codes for CASRRGSDTEAFF.

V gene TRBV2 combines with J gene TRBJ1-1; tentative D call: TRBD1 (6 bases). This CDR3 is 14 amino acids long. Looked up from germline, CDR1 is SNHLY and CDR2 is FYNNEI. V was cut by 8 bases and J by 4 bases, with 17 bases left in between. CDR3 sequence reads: CASLLEGGVTEAFF. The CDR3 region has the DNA TGTGCCAGCCTCCTCGAGGGGGGGGTCACTGAAGCTTTCTTT.

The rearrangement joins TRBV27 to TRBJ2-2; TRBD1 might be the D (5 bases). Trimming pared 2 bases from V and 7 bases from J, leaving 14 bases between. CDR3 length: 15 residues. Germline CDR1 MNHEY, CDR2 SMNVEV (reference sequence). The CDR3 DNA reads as TGTGCCAGCAGTTTAAGGGGTAGGGCTGGCGGGGAGCTGTTTTTT. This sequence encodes CASSLRGRAGGELFF.

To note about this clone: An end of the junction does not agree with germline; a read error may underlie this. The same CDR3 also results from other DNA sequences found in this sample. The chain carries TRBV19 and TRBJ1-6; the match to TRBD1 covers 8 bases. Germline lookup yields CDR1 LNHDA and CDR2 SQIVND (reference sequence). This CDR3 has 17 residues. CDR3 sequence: CASSMSGTGADNSPLHF. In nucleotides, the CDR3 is TGTGCCAGTAGTATGTCTGGGACAGGCGCCGATAATTCCCCCCTCCACTTT.

In DNA form, the CDR3 reads TGTGCCACCAGCAGGGGCCCAGATACGCAGTATTTT. Translating it yields CATSRGPDTQYF. This rearrangement joins TRBV15 to TRBJ2-3; D not resolved. The V end was cut by 3 bases, the J end by 4 bases, with 5 bases between. CDR1 is LNHNV, CDR2 YYDKDF, per germline (reference sequence). This CDR3 comprises 12 residues.

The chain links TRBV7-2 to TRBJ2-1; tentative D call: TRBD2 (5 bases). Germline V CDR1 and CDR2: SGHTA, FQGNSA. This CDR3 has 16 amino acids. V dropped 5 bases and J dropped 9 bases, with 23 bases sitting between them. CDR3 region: CASSQRSPGTHGEQFF. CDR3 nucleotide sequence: TGTGCCAGCAGCCAAAGGTCACCGGGAACCCACGGTGAGCAGTTCTTC.

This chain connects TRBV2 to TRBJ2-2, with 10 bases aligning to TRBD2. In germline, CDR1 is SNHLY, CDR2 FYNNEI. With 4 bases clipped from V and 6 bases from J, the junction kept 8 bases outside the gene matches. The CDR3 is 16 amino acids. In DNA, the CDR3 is TGTGCCAGCAGTGGGCTAGCGGGAGTCCGAGCCGGGGAGCTGTTTTTT. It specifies CASSGLAGVRAGELFF.

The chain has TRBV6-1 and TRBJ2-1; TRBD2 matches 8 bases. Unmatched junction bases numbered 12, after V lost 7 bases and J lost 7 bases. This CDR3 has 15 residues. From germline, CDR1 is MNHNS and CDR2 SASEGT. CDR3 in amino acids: CASIGPGLGDNEQFF. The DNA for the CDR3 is TGTGCCAGCATCGGCCCGGGACTAGGGGATAATGAGCAGTTCTTC.